The 10 T cell receptor beta chains below all came from one sample that was sequenced in a study of resident and recirculating memory T cells in vitiligo. Profiled with immunoSEQ multiplex PCR; TCRdb holds only in-frame clones, not every one. The sample records tens of thousands of clones, about 91% being singletons. The sample taken for sequencing was blood. These TCRs come from a male donor with vitiligo.

This clone appeared a single time. This rearrangement joins TRBV12-5 to TRBJ2-2; TRBD2 matches 7 bases. This CDR3 is built from 15 residues. In germline, CDR1 is LGHNT, CDR2 FRNRAP. V lost 1 base and J lost 7; bases outside the gene matches: 6. The CDR3 is CASGLGAGVDGELFF. CDR3 sequence (DNA): TGTGCTAGTGGTTTGGGCGCGGGAGTAGACGGGGAGCTGTTTTTT.

This chain links TRBV20-1 with TRBJ2-2; tentative D call: TRBD2 (5 bases). Germline V gene sequence: CDR1 DFQATT, CDR2 SNEGSKA (reference sequence). The CDR3 is 11 residues long. V was shortened by 3 bases and J by 8 bases, with 7 bases between the two germline ends. CDR3 nucleotides: TGCAGTGCTAGTGAGGGTGGGGAGCTGTTTTTT. Its protein is CSASEGGELFF.

As regards this clone: A far larger clone is a single base away, which makes a read error likely. Other nucleotide sequences from this sample produce the same CDR3. The chain carries TRBV6-4 and TRBJ2-3; 8 nucleotides agree with TRBD2. The CDR3 has 16 residues. The germline CDR1 and CDR2 sequences are MRHNA and SNTAGT. J gave up 0 bases and V 0 bases, and 2 bases lay outside the gene matches. The chain's CDR3 is CASSDSASGSTDTQYF. DNA for the CDR3: TGTGCCAGCAGTGACTCGGCTAGCGGGAGCACAGATACGCAGTATTTT.

This chain uses TRBV30 with TRBJ2-7; tentative D call: TRBD2 (5 bases). Germline loops: CDR1 GTSNPN, CDR2 SVGIG (reference sequence). The CDR3 totals 11 residues. V shed 6 bases and J shed 1 base, with 7 bases lying between them. The CDR3 DNA reads as TGTGCCTGCGGGGATTCCTACGAGCAGTACTTC. Protein sequence: CACGDSYEQYF.

This clone appeared a few times. The chain carries TRBV5-4 and TRBJ2-7, with 9 bases fitting TRBD1. Germline V CDR1 and CDR2: SGHNT, YYREEE (reference sequence). The CDR3 is 14 amino acids. V shed 4 bases and J 0 bases; nucleotides not matched to a gene: 2. The CDR3 DNA reads as TGTGCCAGCAGCCGACAGGGGGGCTCCTACGAGCAGTACTTC. Translating it yields CASSRQGGSYEQYF.

This sequence joins TRBV11-2 and TRBJ2-1, with D possibly matching TRBD2 (6 bases). The CDR3 covers 15 residues. CDR1 and CDR2 (germline): SGHAT, FQNNGV. Trimming removed 5 bases from V and 0 bases from J, with 11 bases in between. CDR3: CASSPGGGSYNEQFF. DNA of the CDR3: TGTGCCAGCAGCCCCGGGGGAGGCTCCTACAATGAGCAGTTCTTC.

The chain joins TRBV18 to TRBJ2-7; no reliable D call. CDR1 is KGHSH, CDR2 LQKENI, per germline. The germline V and J ends were trimmed by 0 bases and 4 bases, with 7 bases remaining between them. The CDR3 is 13 amino acids. The CDR3: CASSPPSRYEQYF. CDR3 sequence (DNA): TGTGCCAGCTCACCACCGTCTAGATACGAGCAGTACTTC.

In DNA form, the CDR3 reads TGTGCCAGCAGCTTCCGACTAGCGGAGTGGTACGAGCAGTACTTC. It translates to CASSFRLAEWYEQYF. J is TRBJ2-7 and V is TRBV7-6; 9 bases are a match to TRBD2. This CDR3 contains 15 residues. V shed 3 bases, J shed 4 bases, and the junction held 7 bases outside the gene matches. From germline, CDR1 is SGHVS and CDR2 FNYEAQ.

This chain uses TRBV2 with TRBJ1-2, with TRBD1 matching 10 bases. Germline values: CDR1 SNHLY, CDR2 FYNNEI. The CDR3 is 15 amino acids. V shed 3 bases and J 7 bases; nucleotides not matched to a gene: 8. CDR3 DNA sequence: TGTGCCAGCAGTGACCAAGACAGGGGGCGGAGTGGCTACACCTTC. Its translation is CASSDQDRGRSGYTF.

This chain connects TRBV27 to TRBJ1-1, with 8 bases aligning to TRBD1. Unmatched junction bases numbered 12, after V lost 5 bases and J lost 4 bases. Germline-derived CDR1 and CDR2 are MNHEY and SMNVEV (reference sequence). The CDR3 contains 16 residues. The CDR3 here is CASSPTSGTGSTEAFF. In nucleotides, the CDR3 is TGTGCCAGCAGTCCGACCTCCGGGACAGGCTCCACTGAAGCTTTCTTT.